This T cell receptor (beta chain) came from a study of blood T cell repertoires in COVID-19 (dated by TCRdb to 2020 to 2022). About the full investigation: Samples covering the acute and convalescent phases of COVID-19 were provided by collaborators in the United States, Italy and Spain. Subjects who had been exposed to COVID-19, were actively infected with it, or had recovered from it provided the deeply sampled blood TCRbeta repertoires that made up the dataset. Nearly every sample came with metadata listing a de-identified subject ID, COVID-19 status, age in years and sex. The material from the prospective study consisted of cDNA or gDNA derived from T cells, B-cell-depleted T cells, or PBMCs. Where HLA class I and class II types were available, the types were taken from metadata supplied by the sample provider, not from assay-based typing. The repertoires were made available in a free public database intended to serve as a resource for research on the immune response to SARS-CoV-2. The samples were drawn from two sources: the first 160 participants of the ongoing ImmuneRACE study, and 1,000 to 1,500 subjects contributed by 6 global collaborators.

The CDR3 runs 14 residues from the cysteine to the phenylalanine. CDR3 DNA only is kept here, 42 bases in frame from base 1. Trimmed from V: 3 bases; trimmed from J: 10 bases; junction bases lacking a gene match: 8. The germline V gene specifies SNHLY as CDR1 and FYNNEI as CDR2. TCRbeta CDR3 regions were amplified from genomic DNA using the immunoSEQ Assay, a bias-controlled multiplex PCR. As for how the authors treated the data: Within the assay, amplification of reference gene primers was used to estimate how many nucleated cells each sample contained. To quantify the absolute abundance of each unique TCRbeta CDR3 rearrangement, sequence reads were collapsed and filtered. For each sample, productive Simpson clonality was calculated as the square root of Simpson's diversity index across productive rearrangements. Here the immuneACCESS table is served through TCRdb, limited to in-frame sequences with V and J called. Missing clones are a known gap in these copies; in checked studies unresolved V genes cover under half, and the rest lacks a known reason. V, J and clone size are taken as reported in that table, and D and trimming were inferred from the DNA itself. In this sample the table shows around 41,000 clones, approximately 81% of which occur a single time. Of the sample, roughly 15% falls within the top ten clones.

Turning to this clone: Its antigen target is currently unknown. Base qualities are not provided; no much larger clone lies one nucleotide away.

Overall study results and their limits: Clinical and demographic metadata were provided uncurated, with the amount varying by source and participant.

Each collaborating institution followed its own protocols to collect whole blood in K2EDTA tubes. For TCRbeta analysis, collaborators shipped samples as frozen whole blood, isolated PBMCs, or DNA extracted from either of those sample types. Material: peripheral blood. The origin of this receptor is a human donor in a cohort sampled during active COVID-19. The chain is made from TRBV2 and TRBJ2-7; 11 bases in the middle match TRBD2. The CDR3 reads as follows: CASSEGLAGGHQYF. The nucleotides read TGTGCCAGCAGTGAGGGGCTAGCGGGGGGTCATCAGTACTTC.